These 13 T cell receptor beta chains share one sample of origin, sequenced in a study of cytomegalovirus exposure and HLA in healthy donors. 13 Jbeta primers and 60 Vbeta primers were used for the PCR. The protocol was immunoSEQ multiplex PCR, while the TCRdb copy is restricted to in-frame clones and leaves out a portion. The data hold about 130,000 clones, with 82% observed a single time. The sample comprised PBMCs. The receptors here all came from a boy aged 2 to 9 in good health and CMV-seronegative.

The V call is TRBV6-5, the J call TRBJ2-5, with 11 nucleotides matching TRBD1. Looked up from germline, CDR1 is MNHEY and CDR2 is SVGAGI. CDR3 length: 13 residues. V was pared by 11 bases and J by 4 bases, with 6 bases of the junction left unmatched. CDR3 coding DNA: TGTGCCGCGGGACAGGGGGTTGGAGAGACCCAGTACTTC. Translated: CAAGQGVGETQYF.

This clone was observed a handful of times. V gene TRBV7-8 combines with J gene TRBJ2-1; 7 bases line up with TRBD2. This CDR3 is built from 15 residues. V gave up 0 bases and J gave up 6 bases; unmatched junction bases: 5. Germline V gene sequence: CDR1 SGHVS, CDR2 FQNEAQ. As DNA, the CDR3 is TGTGCCAGCAGCTTAGCGGACGGGAGGCTCAATGAGCAGTTCTTC. Translation: CASSLADGRLNEQFF.

The chain combines TRBV7-2 with TRBJ1-6, with unresolved D. Per germline, CDR1 SGHTA and CDR2 FQGNSA. The CDR3 has 11 residues. The V end was cut by 3 bases, the J end by 13 bases, with 7 bases between. The CDR3 nucleotides read TGTGCCAGCAGCTTGGGAGGGCCCCTCCACTTT. This encodes CASSLGGPLHF.

This clone appeared a few times. The junction does not match germline at one end; this may be a read error. This chain connects TRBV7-9 to TRBJ1-4; D is perhaps TRBD1 (6 bases). The CDR3 has 17 amino acids. Germline lookup yields CDR1 SEHNR and CDR2 FQNEAQ (reference sequence). CDR3 sequence reads: CSSSLRVVRGTNEKLFF. The CDR3 DNA reads as TGTTCCAGCAGCTTAAGGGTCGTCAGGGGAACTAATGAAAAACTGTTTTTT.

This chain links TRBV5-8 with TRBJ1-2, with 7 bases that match TRBD1. Per the germline V gene, CDR1 is SGHTS and CDR2 is YDEGEE. The CDR3 contains 13 residues. The ends lost 4 bases at V and 7 bases at J; junction bases unmatched: 7. CDR3 sequence reads: CASSITGVGGYTF. CDR3 nucleotide sequence: TGTGCCAGCAGCATAACAGGGGTGGGTGGCTACACCTTC.

This chain links TRBV6-5 with TRBJ2-7; weak D call: TRBD1 (5 bases). The CDR3 is 14 residues long. CDR1 is MNHEY, CDR2 SVGAGI, per germline. V dropped 2 bases and J dropped 1 base, with 9 bases sitting between them. The CDR3 region is CASSYGGQSYEQYF. The CDR3 DNA follows: TGTGCCAGCAGTTACGGTGGACAATCCTACGAGCAGTACTTC.

The V and J genes are TRBV6-5 and TRBJ2-1, with D hard to call. V was pared by 6 bases and J by 9 bases, with 18 bases between. CDR1 is MNHEY and CDR2 is SVGAGI in the germline V gene. The CDR3 is 14 amino acids. CDR3: CASSADLPGGEQFF. Written as DNA, the CDR3 is TGTGCCAGCAGCGCCGACCTCCCCGGCGGTGAGCAGTTCTTC.

This chain links TRBV5-6 with TRBJ2-3, with D possibly being TRBD2 (7 bases). CDR3 size: 17 residues. Germline CDR1 reads SGHDT; CDR2 reads YYEEEE. The germline V and J ends were trimmed by 5 bases and 2 bases, with 21 bases remaining between them. The DNA for the CDR3 is TGTGCCAGCAGTCTGGGAGGGGGGGGCCCTTCCACAGATACGCAGTATTTT. Translation gives CASSLGGGGPSTDTQYF.

The chain employs TRBV18 and TRBJ1-1; D ambiguous. Between the trimmed V and J ends, which lost 1 base and 5 bases, there was a span of 14 bases. The CDR3 runs to 15 residues. From germline, CDR1 is KGHSH and CDR2 LQKENI. The chain's CDR3 is CASSPLEFVETEAFF. DNA of the CDR3: TGTGCCAGCTCACCACTAGAGTTCGTAGAGACTGAAGCTTTCTTT. The full variable domain, with the rest looked up from reference TRBV18 and TRBJ1-1, is NAGVMQNPRHLVRRRGQEARLRCSPMKGHSHVYWYRQLPEEGLKFMVYLQKENIIDESGMPKERFSAEFPKEGPSILRIQQVVRGDSAAYFCASSPLEFVETEAFFGQGTRLTVV.

This clone has a single count. This chain joins TRBV19 and TRBJ1-1; 10 bases line up with TRBD1. Germline V gene sequence: CDR1 LNHDA, CDR2 SQIVND (reference sequence). J lost 4 bases, V lost 11 bases, and 10 bases had no gene match. The CDR3 spans 14 residues. CDR3 sequence: CAASAGQGITEAFF. In DNA, the CDR3 is TGTGCCGCCTCGGCGGGACAGGGGATCACTGAAGCTTTCTTT.

The gene calls are TRBV6-1 and TRBJ2-2, with 12 bases identical to TRBD1. This CDR3 has 15 amino acids. The germline V gene has CDR1 MNHNS and CDR2 SASEGT. V dropped 3 bases and J dropped 6; count of bases not matched to a gene: 2. The DNA for the CDR3 is TGTGCCAGCAGTGAGGGGGACAGGGGGCCCGGGGAGCTGTTTTTT. Translating gives CASSEGDRGPGELFF.

For this clone: Other nucleotide sequences from this sample produce the same CDR3. The chain recombines TRBV6-1 with TRBJ2-7, with 10 bases matching TRBD1. The CDR3 contains 15 residues. V was clipped by 1 base and J by 0 bases; unmatched bases: 0. CDR1 and CDR2 (germline): MNHNS, SASEGT. DNA for the CDR3: TGTGCCAGCAGTGAAGGGACAGGGGGCTCCTACGAGCAGTACGTC. This sequence encodes CASSEGTGGSYEQYV.

The rearrangement joins TRBV28 to TRBJ1-2; tentative D call: TRBD1 (5 bases). The CDR3 spans 14 residues. Germline values: CDR1 MDHEN, CDR2 SYDVKM. Trimming pared 5 bases from V and 8 bases from J, leaving 18 bases between. The DNA for the CDR3 is TGTGCCAGCAGTCTGGGAGGGGTCCTTCGAGGCTACACCTTC. It is translated as CASSLGGVLRGYTF.